This T cell receptor beta chain was sequenced in a study of shared clonotypes between healthy human individuals. Trimming pared 1 base from V and 6 bases from J, leaving 16 bases between. CDR1 and CDR2 from the germline V gene are LNHDA and SQIVND (reference sequence). The CDR3 covers 15 residues. The assay was immunoSEQ multiplex PCR, and TCRdb's table has in-frame clones only and misses some. The profile shows some 240,000 clones, approximately 65% of them singletons. This clone came up once. This receptor was taken from a man aged 25-45 years in good health. This chain joins TRBV19 and TRBJ2-7; a possible D gene is TRBD1 (6 bases). Material for sequencing was memory CD4+ T cells sorted from blood. Subset: CD45RA-negative fraction. The chain's CDR3 is CASSIVPGAMGEQYF. For the CDR3, the DNA is TGTGCCAGTAGTATAGTGCCAGGGGCCATGGGCGAGCAGTACTTC. The variable domain in full, completed from reference TRBV19 and TRBJ2-7, reads DGGITQSPKYLFRKEGQNVTLSCEQNLNHDAMYWYRQDPGQGLRLIYYSQIVNDFQKGDIAEGYSVSREKKESFPLTVTSAQKNPTAFYLCASSIVPGAMGEQYFGPGTRLTVT.